One sample yielded the 18 T cell receptor beta chains listed below, sequenced in a study of blood T cells in healthy people across ages. For the second PCR, which ran for about 7 to 12 cycles, a sample-barcoded 5' primer and a J-beta primer mix were used. TCRdb processed the 5' RACE reads anew with MiXCR; each CDR3 protein has one entry. Seen here are under 1,000,000 distinct CDR3 sequences, roughly 35% observed once, and the top ten hold around 13%. Sequencing was done on a sample of blood. The receptors originated from a young man in good health.

The sample holds one count of this clonotype. A junction boundary mismatches the germline segment, possibly from a read error. The CDR3 spells CTTSADLTGIAYNERFF. The DNA of the CDR3 is TGTACCACCAGCGCCGACTTGACAGGGATCGCCTACAATGAGCGGTTCTTC. The chain joins TRBV15 to TRBJ2-1, with 7 bases identical to TRBD1. This CDR3 is built from 17 residues. CDR1 LNHNV and CDR2 YYDKDF come from the germline V gene (reference sequence). Drawing the rest from reference TRBV15 and TRBJ2-1, the complete variable domain is DAMVIQNPRYQVTQFGKPVTLSCSQTLNHNVMYWYQQKSSQAPKLLFHYYDKDFNNEADTPDNFQSRRPNTSFCFLDIRSPGLGDTAMYLCTTSADLTGIAYNERFFGPGTRLTVL.

The rearrangement links TRBV7-6 to TRBJ2-4; TRBD1 matches at 10 bases. The CDR3 runs 15 residues. J lost 6 bases, V lost 4 bases, and 6 bases had no gene match. Looked up from germline, CDR1 is SGHVS and CDR2 is FNYEAQ. The CDR3 protein is CASSSPGQGGNIQYF. In DNA, the CDR3 is TGTGCCAGCAGCTCCCCAGGACAGGGGGGAAACATTCAGTACTTC.

This clonotype was observed a handful of times. The chain combines TRBV28 with TRBJ1-2; D gene uncertain. This CDR3 is 14 amino acids long. V gave up 6 bases and J gave up 6 bases, with 17 bases separating them. Germline CDR1 and CDR2: MDHEN and SYDVKM. The CDR3 sequence: CASRPPGELDGYTF. DNA of the CDR3: TGTGCCAGCAGACCCCCCGGGGAGTTAGATGGCTACACCTTC.

This clonotype has only a few counts. The chain couples TRBV10-2 to TRBJ1-1, with D unclear. V dropped 5 bases and J dropped 2 bases, with 9 bases sitting between them. The CDR3 contains 13 residues. Germline loops: CDR1 WSHSY, CDR2 SAAADI. CDR3 sequence reads: CASSSLVNTEAFF. Here the CDR3 DNA reads TGCGCCAGCAGTTCCTTAGTTAACACTGAAGCTTTCTTT.

This clonotype turned up a few times. This sequence joins TRBV7-9 and TRBJ1-2; the D gene is possibly TRBD1 (6 bases). Germline V CDR1 and CDR2: SEHNR, FQNEAQ (reference sequence). There are 15 residues in the CDR3. V lost 6 bases, J lost 2 bases, and 16 bases lay in between. CDR3 region: CASSTTYRENYGYTF. The CDR3 region has the DNA TGTGCCAGCAGTACAACGTACAGGGAAAACTATGGCTACACCTTC. The variable domain in full, completed from reference TRBV7-9 and TRBJ1-2, reads DTGVSQNPRHKITKRGQNVTFRCDPISEHNRLYWYRQTLGQGPEFLTYFQNEAQLEKSRLLSDRFSAERPKGSFSTLEIQRTEQGDSAMYLCASSTTYRENYGYTFGSGTRLTVV.

CDR3 nucleotides: TGCGCCAGCAGAACAGAGAGCGGGGAAGATACGCAGTATTTT. It yields the protein CASRTESGEDTQYF. The chain employs TRBV5-1 and TRBJ2-3; 7 positions match TRBD2. With 5 bases clipped from V and 5 bases from J, the junction kept 8 bases outside the gene matches. Germline CDR1 SGHRS, CDR2 YFSETQ. This CDR3 contains 14 residues.

This chain joins TRBV2 and TRBJ2-7; D gene uncertain. This CDR3 is built from 13 residues. The V and J ends lost 4 bases and 12 bases respectively, with 19 bases between them. In germline, CDR1 is SNHLY, CDR2 FYNNEI. In DNA, the CDR3 is TGTGCCAGCAGTGCGGAGATGGTTGAGACCCGGTACTTC. The encoded protein is CASSAEMVETRYF.

This clonotype was detected a few times. The V and J genes are TRBV7-8 and TRBJ2-2; D is ambiguous. This CDR3 has 15 residues. CDR1 is SGHVS and CDR2 is FQNEAQ in the germline V gene. V lost 5 bases and J 3 bases, leaving 13 bases between the germline ends. CDR3 amino acids: CASSNQRLDTGELFF. For the CDR3, the DNA is TGTGCCAGCAGCAACCAAAGACTCGACACCGGGGAGCTGTTTTTT.

This clonotype was found a few times. V usage is TRBV30 and J usage is TRBJ1-5; perhaps TRBD1 as D (6 bases). There are 14 residues in the CDR3. V was pared by 0 bases and J by 4 bases, with 10 bases between. CDR1 GTSNPN and CDR2 SVGIG come from the germline V gene (reference sequence). Here the CDR3 DNA reads TGTGCCTGGAGTGTATCGGGGGCTAATCAGCCCCAGCATTTT. The encoded protein is CAWSVSGANQPQHF. Combining the CDR3 with reference TRBV30 and TRBJ1-5 gives the whole variable domain SQTIHQWPATLVQPVGSPLSLECTVEGTSNPNLYWYRQAAGRGLQLLFYSVGIGQISSEVPQNLSASRPQDRQFILSSKKLLLSDSGFYLCAWSVSGANQPQHFGDGTRLSIL.

This clonotype was seen a handful of times. The CDR3 DNA reads TGCGCCAGCACCCAAGGGGGAGGAGGGGCCAACGTCCTGACTTTC. It translates to CASTQGGGGANVLTF. The chain uses TRBV5-1 and TRBJ2-6; D may match TRBD1 or TRBD2 (6 bases each). V gave up 6 bases and J gave up 4 bases, with 14 bases separating them. The CDR3 runs to 15 residues. CDR1 is SGHRS and CDR2 is YFSETQ in the germline V gene.

V is TRBV12-3 or TRBV12-4 and J is TRBJ1-4; TRBD1 agrees at 7 bases. J lost 5 bases, V lost 3 bases, and 9 bases had no gene match. The CDR3 has 16 amino acids. This chain's CDR3 is CASSLSTGERNEKLFF. Here the CDR3 DNA reads TGTGCCAGCAGTTTGTCAACAGGGGAAAGAAATGAAAAACTGTTTTTT.

This clonotype was picked up one time. A read error may be the cause here, since a much bigger clone is one base away. The V and J genes are TRBV4-3 and TRBJ2-3; 7 bases match TRBD1. The CDR3 runs 14 residues. The germline CDR1 and CDR2 sequences are LGHNA and YSLEER. CDR3 residues: CPSSQDTGEDTQYF. In nucleotides, the CDR3 is TGCCCCAGCAGCCAAGACACAGGGGAAGATACGCAGTATTTT.

Many counts were recorded for this clonotype. The CDR3: CASSSTGNLANYGYTF. CDR3 nucleotides: TGTGCCAGCAGTTCGACAGGGAATTTAGCTAACTATGGCTACACCTTC. The chain couples TRBV12-3 or TRBV12-4 to TRBJ1-2; 7 nucleotides align to TRBD1. This CDR3 is built from 16 residues. V was clipped by 4 bases and J by 0 bases; unmatched bases: 8.

This clonotype showed up many times. V is TRBV12-3 or TRBV12-4 and J is TRBJ2-3; 8 positions agree with TRBD2. The CDR3 spans 16 residues. Trimming removed 3 bases from V and 2 bases from J; junction bases left unmatched: 7. Here the CDR3 DNA reads TGTGCCAGCAGTTTCGCGAGCGGGGGCCCCACAGATACGCAGTATTTT. Translated, it gives CASSFASGGPTDTQYF.

In its sample, this clonotype was seen many times. V and J are TRBV5-1 and TRBJ1-1; no reliable D call. Germline CDR1 reads SGHRS; CDR2 reads YFSETQ. The CDR3 is made up of 12 amino acids. Trimming took off 5 bases at V and 0 bases at J, with 5 bases between the two ends. The CDR3: CASSGVNTEAFF. CDR3 DNA sequence: TGCGCCAGCAGTGGTGTGAACACTGAAGCTTTCTTT.

This clonotype came up a few times. The chain uses TRBV4-1 and TRBJ2-5; D is uncertain. The CDR3 has 13 residues. Trimming shortened V by 4 bases and J by 5 bases, and 11 bases separated the two germline ends. Germline V gene data show CDR1 as MGHRA and CDR2 as YSYEKL. Here the CDR3 reads CASSPLPRETQYF. CDR3 in DNA: TGCGCCAGCAGCCCTTTACCGAGGGAGACCCAGTACTTC.

The rearrangement links TRBV19 to TRBJ1-2; D is uncertain. The CDR3 runs to 12 residues. Germline CDR1 is LNHDA and CDR2 is SQIVND (reference sequence). V dropped 3 bases and J dropped 8 bases, with 10 bases sitting between them. The CDR3 protein is CASSISSRGYTF. The CDR3 DNA is TGTGCCAGTAGTATCTCTTCCCGGGGCTACACCTTC.

About this clonotype itself: With only one base between it and a far larger clone, this is likely a read error. The chain is built from TRBV5-5 and TRBJ1-5, with 8 bases lining up with TRBD1. The germline V gene has CDR1 SGHKS and CDR2 YYEKEE (reference sequence). CDR3 length: 14 amino acids. In DNA form, the CDR3 reads TGTGCCAGCAGCCTAGGGACAGGCAATCAGCCCCGGCATTTT. Translating gives CASSLGTGNQPRHF.